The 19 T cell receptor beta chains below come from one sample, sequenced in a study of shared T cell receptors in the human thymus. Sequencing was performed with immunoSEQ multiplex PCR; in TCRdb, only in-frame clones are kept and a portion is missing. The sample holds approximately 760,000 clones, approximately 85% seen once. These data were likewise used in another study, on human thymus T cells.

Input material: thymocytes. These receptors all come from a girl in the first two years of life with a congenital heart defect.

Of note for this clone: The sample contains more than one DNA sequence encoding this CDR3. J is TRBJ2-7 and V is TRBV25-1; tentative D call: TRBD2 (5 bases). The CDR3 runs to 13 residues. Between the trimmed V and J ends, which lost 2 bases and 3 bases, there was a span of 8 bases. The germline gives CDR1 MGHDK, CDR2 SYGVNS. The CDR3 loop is CASSERGSYEQYF. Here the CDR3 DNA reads TGTGCCAGCAGTGAAAGAGGGAGCTACGAGCAGTACTTC.

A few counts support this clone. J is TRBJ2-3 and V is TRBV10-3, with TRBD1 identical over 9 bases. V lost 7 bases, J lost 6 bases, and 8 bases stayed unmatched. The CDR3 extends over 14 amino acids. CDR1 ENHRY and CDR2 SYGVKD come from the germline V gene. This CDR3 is CAIKQGAWGDTQYF. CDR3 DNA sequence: TGTGCCATCAAACAGGGGGCGTGGGGTGATACGCAGTATTTT.

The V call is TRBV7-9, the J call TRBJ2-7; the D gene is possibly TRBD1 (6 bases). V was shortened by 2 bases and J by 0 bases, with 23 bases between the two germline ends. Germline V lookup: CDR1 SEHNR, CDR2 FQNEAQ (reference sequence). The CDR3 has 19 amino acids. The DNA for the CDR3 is TGTGCCAGCAGCTTATTGGGACGAGGGGAAGGGGGTAGCTCCTACGAGCAGTACTTC. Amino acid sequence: CASSLLGRGEGGSSYEQYF.

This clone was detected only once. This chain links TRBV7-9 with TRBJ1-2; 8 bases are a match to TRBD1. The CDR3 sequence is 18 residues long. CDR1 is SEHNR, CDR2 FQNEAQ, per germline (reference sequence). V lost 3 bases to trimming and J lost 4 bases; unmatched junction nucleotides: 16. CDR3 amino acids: CASSFIIDRGQALYGYTF. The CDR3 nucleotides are TGTGCCAGCAGCTTCATTATCGACCGGGGACAGGCCCTCTATGGCTACACCTTC.

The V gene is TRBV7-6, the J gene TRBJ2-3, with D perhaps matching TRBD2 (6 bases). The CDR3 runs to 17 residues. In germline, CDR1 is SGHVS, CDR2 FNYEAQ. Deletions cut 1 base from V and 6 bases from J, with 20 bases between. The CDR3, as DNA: TGTGCCAGCAGCTTAGGGTTTCGGAGGGTCGCTCGGGATACGCAGTATTTT. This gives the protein CASSLGFRRVARDTQYF.

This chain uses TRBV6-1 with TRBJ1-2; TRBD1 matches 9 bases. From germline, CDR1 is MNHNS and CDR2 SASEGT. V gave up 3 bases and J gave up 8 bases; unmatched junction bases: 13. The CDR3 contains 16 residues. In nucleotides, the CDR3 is TGTGCCAGCAGTGACCTATCGGGACAGGGAGTGGAAGGCTACACCTTC. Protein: CASSDLSGQGVEGYTF.

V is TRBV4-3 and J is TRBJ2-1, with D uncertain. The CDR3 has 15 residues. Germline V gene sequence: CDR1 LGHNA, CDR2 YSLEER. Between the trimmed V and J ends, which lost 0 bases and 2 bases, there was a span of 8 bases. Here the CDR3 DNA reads TGCGCCAGCAGCCAAGATCAAGCGCCCTACAATGAGCAGTTCTTC. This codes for CASSQDQAPYNEQFF.

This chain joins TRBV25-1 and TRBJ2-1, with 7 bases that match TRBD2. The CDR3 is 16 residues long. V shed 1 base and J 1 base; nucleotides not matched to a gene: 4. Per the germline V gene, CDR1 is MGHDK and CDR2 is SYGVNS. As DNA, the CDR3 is TGTGCCAGCAGTGAATGGTGGGGGGGATCCTACAATGAGCAGTTCTTC. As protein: CASSEWWGGSYNEQFF.

The CDR3 loop is CASSLEGRCTEAFF. CDR3 bases: TGTGCCAGCAGCTTAGAGGGGAGGTGCACTGAAGCTTTCTTT. This rearrangement joins TRBV7-2 to TRBJ1-1, with D perhaps TRBD1 (5 bases). This CDR3 has 14 amino acids. Trimming pared 1 base from V and 4 bases from J, leaving 10 bases between. The germline V gene has CDR1 SGHTA and CDR2 FQGNSA. The entire variable domain, with the rest obtained from reference TRBV7-2 and TRBJ1-1, is as follows: GAGVSQSPSNKVTEKGKDVELRCDPISGHTALYWYRQSLGQGLEFLIYFQGNSAPDKSGLPSDRFSAERTGGSVSTLTIQRTQQEDSAVYLCASSLEGRCTEAFFGQGTRLTVV.

The CDR3 sequence is CASRGRVSNQPQHF. The CDR3 DNA reads TGTGCCAGCAGGGGGAGGGTTAGTAATCAGCCCCAGCATTTT. V usage is TRBV6-1 and J usage is TRBJ1-5; D is unclear. The CDR3 has 14 amino acids. The germline V and J ends were trimmed by 6 bases and 4 bases, with 13 bases remaining between them. CDR1 MNHNS and CDR2 SASEGT come from the germline V gene.

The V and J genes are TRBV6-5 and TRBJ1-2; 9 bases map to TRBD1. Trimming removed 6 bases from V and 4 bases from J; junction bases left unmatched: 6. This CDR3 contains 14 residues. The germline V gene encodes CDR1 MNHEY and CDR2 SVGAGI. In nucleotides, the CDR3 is TGTGCCAGCAGATCAACAGGGGGCCTCTATGGCTACACCTTC. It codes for CASRSTGGLYGYTF.

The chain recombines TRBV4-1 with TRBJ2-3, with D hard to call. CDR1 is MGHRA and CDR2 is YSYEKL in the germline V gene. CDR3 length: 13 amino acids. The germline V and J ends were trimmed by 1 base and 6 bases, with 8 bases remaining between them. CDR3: CASSQAFGDTQYF. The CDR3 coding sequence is TGCGCCAGCAGCCAAGCCTTCGGGGATACGCAGTATTTT.

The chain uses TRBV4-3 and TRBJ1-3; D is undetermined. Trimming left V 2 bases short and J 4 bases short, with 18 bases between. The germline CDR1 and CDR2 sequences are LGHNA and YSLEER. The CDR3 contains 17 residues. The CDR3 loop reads CASSQYPPSTTGNTIYF. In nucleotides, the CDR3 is TGCGCCAGCAGCCAATACCCCCCCTCAACTACGGGAAACACCATATATTTT.

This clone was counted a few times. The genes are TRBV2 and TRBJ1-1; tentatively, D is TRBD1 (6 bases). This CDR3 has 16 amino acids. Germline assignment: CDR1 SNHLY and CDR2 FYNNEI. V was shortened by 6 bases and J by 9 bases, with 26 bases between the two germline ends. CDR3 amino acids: CASRGPAPSLGTKAFF. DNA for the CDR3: TGTGCCAGCAGAGGGCCGGCCCCTTCCCTCGGGACAAAAGCTTTCTTT.

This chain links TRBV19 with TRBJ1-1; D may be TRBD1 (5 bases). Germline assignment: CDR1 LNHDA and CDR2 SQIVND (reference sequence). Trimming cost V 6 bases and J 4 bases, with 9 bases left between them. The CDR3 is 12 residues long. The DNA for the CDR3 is TGTGCCAGTAGCCAGGGTTCCACTGAAGCTTTCTTT. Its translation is CASSQGSTEAFF.

The CDR3 sequence: CAINQGGLGPNTGELFF. Written as DNA, the CDR3 is TGTGCCATCAACCAAGGGGGTTTAGGACCGAACACCGGGGAGCTGTTTTTT. J is TRBJ2-2 and V is TRBV10-3; weak D call: TRBD1 (6 bases). The CDR3 is 17 residues long. V was shortened by 7 bases and J by 0 bases, with 18 bases between the two germline ends. Germline CDR1 is ENHRY and CDR2 is SYGVKD.

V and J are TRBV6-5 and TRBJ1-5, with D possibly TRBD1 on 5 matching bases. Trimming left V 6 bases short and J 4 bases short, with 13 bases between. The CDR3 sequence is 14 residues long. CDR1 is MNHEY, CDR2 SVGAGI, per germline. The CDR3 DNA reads TGTGCCAGCAGCGATATTCGGGGGAATCAGCCCCAGCATTTT. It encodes CASSDIRGNQPQHF.

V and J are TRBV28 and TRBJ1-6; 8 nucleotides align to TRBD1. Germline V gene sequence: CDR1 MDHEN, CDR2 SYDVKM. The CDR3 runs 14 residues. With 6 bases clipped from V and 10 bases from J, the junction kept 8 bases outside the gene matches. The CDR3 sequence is CASRETGVWSPLHF. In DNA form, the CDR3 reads TGTGCCAGCAGGGAGACAGGGGTATGGTCACCCCTCCACTTT. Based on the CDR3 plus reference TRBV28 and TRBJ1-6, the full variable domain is DVKVTQSSRYLVKRTGEKVFLECVQDMDHENMFWYRQDPGLGLRLIYFSYDVKMKEKGDIPEGYSVSREKKERFSLILESASTNQTSMYLCASRETGVWSPLHFGNGTRLTVT.

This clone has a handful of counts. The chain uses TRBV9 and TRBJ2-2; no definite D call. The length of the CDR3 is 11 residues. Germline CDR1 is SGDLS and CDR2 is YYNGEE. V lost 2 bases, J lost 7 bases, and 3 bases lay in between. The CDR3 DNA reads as TGTGCCAGCAGCGTTAACGGGGAGCTGTTTTTT. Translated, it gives CASSVNGELFF.